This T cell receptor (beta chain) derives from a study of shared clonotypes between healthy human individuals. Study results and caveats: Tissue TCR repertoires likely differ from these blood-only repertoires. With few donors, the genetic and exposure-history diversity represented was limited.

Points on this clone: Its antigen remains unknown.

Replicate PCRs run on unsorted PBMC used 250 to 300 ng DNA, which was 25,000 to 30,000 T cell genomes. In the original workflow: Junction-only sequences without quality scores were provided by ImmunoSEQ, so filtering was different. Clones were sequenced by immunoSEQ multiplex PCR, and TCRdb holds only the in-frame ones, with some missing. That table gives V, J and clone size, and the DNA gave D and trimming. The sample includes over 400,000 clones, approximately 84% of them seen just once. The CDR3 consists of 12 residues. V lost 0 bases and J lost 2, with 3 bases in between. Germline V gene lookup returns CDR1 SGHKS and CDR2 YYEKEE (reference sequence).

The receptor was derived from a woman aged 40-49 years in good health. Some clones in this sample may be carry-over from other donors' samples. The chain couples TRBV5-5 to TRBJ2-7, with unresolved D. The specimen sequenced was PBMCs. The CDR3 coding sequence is TGTGCCAGCAGCTTGGGGACCTACGAGCAGTACTTC. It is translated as CASSLGTYEQYF. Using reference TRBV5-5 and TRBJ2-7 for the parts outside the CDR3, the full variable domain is DAGVTQSPTHLIKTRGQQVTLRCSPISGHKSVSWYQQVLGQGPQFIFQYYEKEERGRGNFPDRFSARQFPNYSSELNVNALLLGDSALYLCASSLGTYEQYFGPGTRLTVT.